Below, 29 T cell receptor beta chains from the same sample are listed, as sequenced in a study of molecular identifiers for immune sequencing clone quantification (dated by TCRdb to the late 2010s). Libraries came from PCR. The instrument given in TCRdb is Illumina HiSeq 4000. The raw public data were reprocessed by TCRdb itself: fastp quality trimming at Q25, MiXCR clonotype calling, in-frame beta chains only. Every CDR3 protein is listed once, alongside the most common genes and DNA of its rows. This sample lists 20,000 to 25,000 distinct CDR3 sequences; under 20% were detected once. Of the sample, 0.99% falls within the top ten clones. Sequenced material: naive CD8+ T cells from blood, with Jurkat cell RNA spiked in. What the cell subset or site label conveys for this sample: FACS-sorted CD8+CD4-CCR7+CD45RA+ naive T cells. The receptors come from a human donor in good health. Some libraries in this study had Jurkat cell RNA spiked in.

Many counts were recorded for this clonotype. The chain couples TRBV7-9 to TRBJ2-2; D not resolved. The CDR3 extends over 12 amino acids. V was trimmed by 8 bases and J by 6 bases, leaving 10 bases between them. Germline assignment: CDR1 SEHNR and CDR2 FQNEAQ (reference sequence). CDR3 amino acids: CASQDLAGELFF. CDR3 nucleotide sequence: TGTGCCAGCCAAGACCTGGCCGGGGAGCTGTTTTTT.

This clonotype was seen ten or more times. The chain joins TRBV12-3 or TRBV12-4 to TRBJ2-1; D possibly corresponds to TRBD2 (5 bases). Between the trimmed V and J ends, which lost 7 bases and 1 base, there was a span of 17 bases. The CDR3 totals 16 residues. The DNA for the CDR3 is TGTGCCAGCACCATGGGCCGAGGGCTGTCCTACAATGAGCAGTTCTTC. This codes for CASTMGRGLSYNEQFF.

This clonotype was seen at least ten times. The chain joins TRBV27 to TRBJ2-7; TRBD1 matches 8 bases. J gave up 7 bases and V 5 bases, and 10 bases lay outside the gene matches. The CDR3 is 14 amino acids. Per germline, CDR1 MNHEY and CDR2 SMNVEV (reference sequence). As DNA, the CDR3 is TGTGCCAGCAGTATAAACGGACAGGGAAGAGAGCAGTACTTC. This translates into CASSINGQGREQYF.

This clonotype was detected ten times or more. CDR3 DNA sequence: TGTGCCAGCAGACCTGTTGACCAAGAGACCCAGTACTTC. Translating gives CASRPVDQETQYF. The chain couples TRBV3-1 to TRBJ2-5; D unclear. The CDR3 consists of 13 residues. The V end lost 6 bases, the J end lost 0 bases, and 8 bases lay between the germline ends. CDR1 is LGHDT and CDR2 is YNNKEL in the germline V gene (reference sequence).

In its sample, this clonotype was seen many times. The chain links TRBV6-2 or TRBV6-3 to TRBJ2-5; the D call may be TRBD1 or TRBD2 (5 bases each). Germline lookup yields CDR1 MNHEY and CDR2 SVGEGT. Trimming took off 2 bases at V and 5 bases at J, with 12 bases between the two ends. The CDR3 contains 14 residues. CDR3 sequence: CASSYLGPRETQYF. The DNA of the CDR3 is TGTGCCAGCAGTTACCTGGGACCCCGGGAGACCCAGTACTTC.

This clonotype was seen many times. The J gene is TRBJ2-7, the V gene TRBV20-1; 7 bases match TRBD1. From germline, CDR1 is DFQATT and CDR2 SNEGSKA (reference sequence). V was clipped by 6 bases and J by 3 bases; unmatched bases: 8. The CDR3 has 13 residues. The CDR3 bases are TGCAGTGCCAGCGACAGGGCCCACTACGAGCAGTACTTC. Protein product: CSASDRAHYEQYF.

The chain couples TRBV4-3 to TRBJ2-7, with D maybe TRBD2 (7 bases). Germline values: CDR1 LGHNA, CDR2 YSLEER. The CDR3 is made up of 15 amino acids. Trimming took off 0 bases at V and 3 bases at J, with 12 bases between the two ends. CDR3 in DNA: TGCGCCAGCAGCCAAGAGGGGGGGCTGAGCTACGAGCAGTACTTC. It translates to CASSQEGGLSYEQYF.

This clonotype showed up many times. The chain joins TRBV6-5 to TRBJ2-1; no definite D call. Per germline, CDR1 MNHEY and CDR2 SVGAGI. The CDR3 covers 13 residues. V lost 2 bases to trimming and J lost 8 bases, with 10 bases between them. CDR3 sequence: CASSYTGVDEQFF. CDR3 nucleotides: TGTGCCAGCAGTTACACGGGTGTGGATGAGCAGTTCTTC.

A word on this clonotype: This may stem from a read error, because a much larger clone lies one nucleotide away. The chain is built from TRBV2 and TRBJ2-7; 10 bases fit TRBD2. Germline CDR1 and CDR2: SNHLY and FYNNEI. The CDR3 covers 15 residues. The CDR3, as DNA: TGTGCCAGCAGTGAACTAGCGGGGGAATCCTACGGGCAGTACTTC. Protein product: CASSELAGESYGQYF.

This clonotype was seen many times. The chain has TRBV4-3 and TRBJ2-3; perhaps TRBD1 as D (6 bases). Trimming pared 0 bases from V and 0 bases from J, leaving 19 bases between. The CDR3 is 19 amino acids. CDR1 is LGHNA, CDR2 YSLEER, per germline. The CDR3 spells CASSQDGTIDLSSTDTQYF. Here the CDR3 DNA reads TGCGCCAGCAGCCAAGATGGGACAATAGACCTCTCTAGCACAGATACGCAGTATTTT.

This clonotype has more than one count but fewer than ten. Given a much more abundant clone one base away, this may be a read error. This rearrangement joins TRBV20-1 to TRBJ2-7; D is possibly TRBD1 (5 bases). The CDR3 length is 13 residues. The germline gives CDR1 DFQATT, CDR2 SNEGSKA (reference sequence). CDR3 coding DNA: TGCAGTGTTAGAGAAGGACACAGGTACGAGCAGTACTTC. Its translation: CSVREGHRYEQYF.

This clonotype has a count of ten or more. The rearrangement uses TRBV18 and TRBJ2-3; TRBD1 matches at 10 bases. The V and J ends lost 6 bases and 2 bases, in that order; junction bases with no gene match: 11. The CDR3 runs 17 residues. Germline loops: CDR1 KGHSH, CDR2 LQKENI. CDR3: CASSPRTGGINTDTQYF. CDR3 sequence (DNA): TGTGCCAGCTCCCCCCGGACAGGGGGGATTAACACAGATACGCAGTATTTT. The complete variable domain, with remaining parts taken from reference TRBV18 and TRBJ2-3, reads NAGVMQNPRHLVRRRGQEARLRCSPMKGHSHVYWYRQLPEEGLKFMVYLQKENIIDESGMPKERFSAEFPKEGPSILRIQQVVRGDSAAYFCASSPRTGGINTDTQYFGPGTRLTVL.

On this clonotype: A read error is possible here, since a much larger clone lies one base away. The rearrangement links TRBV7-9 to TRBJ2-4; the D is unclear. The CDR3 totals 14 residues. Trimming pared 1 base from V and 3 bases from J, leaving 7 bases between. Germline CDR1 and CDR2: SEHNR and FQNEAQ (reference sequence). The CDR3, as DNA: TGTGCCAGCAGCTTAGGAGTAGTCAAAAACATTCAGTACTTC. Protein sequence: CASSLGVVKNIQYF.

In this sample, this clonotype turned up many times. This chain connects TRBV5-4 to TRBJ2-1; no clear D gene. This CDR3 has 15 amino acids. The germline V gene encodes CDR1 SGHNT and CDR2 YYREEE (reference sequence). Deletions cut 0 bases from V and 0 bases from J, with 7 bases between. For the CDR3, the DNA is TGTGCCAGCAGCTTGGCCTGGACCTCCTACAATGAGCAGTTCTTC. Its protein is CASSLAWTSYNEQFF.

The rearrangement uses TRBV3-1 and TRBJ2-6; D is undetermined. Germline-derived CDR1 and CDR2 are LGHDT and YNNKEL (reference sequence). V lost 4 bases, J lost 2 bases, and 9 bases lay in between. The CDR3 consists of 15 residues. The CDR3 coding sequence is TGTGCCAGCAGCCGATTGTTTCCTGGGGCCAACGTCCTGACTTTC. This codes for CASSRLFPGANVLTF. The complete variable domain, with remaining parts taken from reference TRBV3-1 and TRBJ2-6, reads DTAVSQTPKYLVTQMGNDKSIKCEQNLGHDTMYWYKQDSKKFLKIMFSYNNKELIINETVPNRFSPKSPDKAHLNLHINSLELGDSAVYFCASSRLFPGANVLTFGAGSRLTVL.

In this sample, this clonotype turned up many times. V usage is TRBV7-6 and J usage is TRBJ1-1, with a weak D call TRBD1 (5 bases). The CDR3 extends over 16 amino acids. In germline, CDR1 is SGHVS, CDR2 FNYEAQ. The ends were cut back, 1 base at V and 1 base at J, with 13 bases in the middle. The DNA of the CDR3 is TGTGCCAGCAGCTTAGGATCAGGGCTCCCGAACACTGAAGCTTTCTTT. It specifies CASSLGSGLPNTEAFF.

This clonotype was seen many times. The chain recombines TRBV4-3 with TRBJ2-1, with 9 bases fitting TRBD2. This CDR3 spans 15 amino acids. After removal of 1 base from V and 4 bases from J, the junction contained 2 bases not matched to a gene. Germline V CDR1 and CDR2: LGHNA, YSLEER. CDR3 sequence (DNA): TGCGCCAGCAGCCAAGGAGCGGGGGGTTACAATGAGCAGTTCTTC. Its protein product is CASSQGAGGYNEQFF.

This clonotype is judged medium-sized. This chain connects TRBV6-6 to TRBJ1-5, with TRBD1 matching over 11 bases. CDR3 length: 16 amino acids. Trimming cost V 5 bases and J 0 bases; bases outside gene matches: 3. Germline V gene data show CDR1 as MNHNY and CDR2 as SVGAGI (reference sequence). CDR3: CASSGTGGYSNQPQHF. CDR3 nucleotide sequence: TGTGCCAGCAGTGGGACAGGGGGTTATAGCAATCAGCCCCAGCATTTT.

This clonotype was detected many times. The chain recombines TRBV27 with TRBJ2-3; D is undetermined. The V end lost 6 bases, the J end lost 0 bases, and 10 bases lay between the germline ends. Germline values: CDR1 MNHEY, CDR2 SMNVEV (reference sequence). CDR3 length: 14 residues. DNA for the CDR3: TGTGCCAGCAGCCTATATCCTAGCACAGATACGCAGTATTTT. Residues: CASSLYPSTDTQYF.

This clonotype was observed many times. The V gene is TRBV28, the J gene TRBJ2-7; TRBD1 aligns across 8 bases. This CDR3 has 14 amino acids. V lost 6 bases and J lost 4; bases outside the gene matches: 8. In germline, CDR1 is MDHEN, CDR2 SYDVKM. CDR3 region: CASSLGTGPYEQYF. For the CDR3, the DNA is TGTGCCAGCAGCCTCGGGACAGGTCCGTACGAGCAGTACTTC.

In its sample, this clonotype was seen many times. The chain has TRBV27 and TRBJ1-1, with D perhaps matching TRBD1 (6 bases). Germline V CDR1 and CDR2: MNHEY, SMNVEV (reference sequence). Trimming shortened V by 0 bases and J by 0 bases, and 11 bases separated the two germline ends. This CDR3 contains 16 residues. The CDR3 spells CASSLSGQTMNTEAFF. The CDR3 nucleotides are TGTGCCAGCAGTTTATCTGGACAGACCATGAACACTGAAGCTTTCTTT.

This clonotype was found a few times. A read error may explain this, as a much larger clone is one base away. The rearrangement joins TRBV27 to TRBJ2-3; D gene ambiguous. The CDR3 is made up of 14 amino acids. V lost 4 bases to trimming and J lost 5 bases, with 13 bases between them. CDR1 and CDR2 (germline): MNHEY, SMNVEV (reference sequence). The CDR3 loop is CASSSLGSQDTQYF. The CDR3 DNA reads as TGTGCCAGCAGTTCTCTGGGATCCCAAGATACGCAGTATTTT.

The table lists this clonotype with a few counts. This may be a read error: a much more frequent sequence differs by one nucleotide. The chain has TRBV19 and TRBJ1-5; a weak D match, TRBD1 (5 bases). Trimming took 5 bases from V and 6 from J, leaving 17 bases between them. The germline CDR1 and CDR2 sequences are LNHDA and SQIVND (reference sequence). This CDR3 has 15 residues. The chain's CDR3 is CASSYRDAESQPQHF. The CDR3 nucleotides are TGTGCCAGTAGTTACCGGGACGCCGAAAGTCAGCCCCAGCATTTT.

There are a few counts of this clonotype. One base away lies a much larger clone, so this may be a sequencing read error. The chain joins TRBV27 to TRBJ2-2; 7 positions match TRBD1. The CDR3 contains 16 residues. V was clipped by 3 bases and J by 7 bases; unmatched bases: 11. CDR1 is MNHEY, CDR2 SMNVEV, per germline (reference sequence). The CDR3 DNA reads as TGTGCCAGCAGTTTTCCGGGACAGAGGTCTCTCGGGGAGCTGTTTTTT. Translated, it gives CASSFPGQRSLGELFF.

Concerning this clonotype itself: Given a much more abundant clone one base away, this may be a read error. V and J are TRBV12-3 or TRBV12-4 and TRBJ1-1; TRBD1 aligns across 8 bases. The CDR3 is made up of 13 amino acids. CDR3 bases: TGTGCCAGCAGGCAGGGGGCTCCGACTGAAGCTTCCTTT. This codes for CASRQGAPTEASF.

This clonotype showed up just once. A much larger clone lies a single base off, so this may be a read error. The chain carries TRBV19 and TRBJ2-7; D not certain. The CDR3 covers 14 residues. Germline loops: CDR1 LNHDA, CDR2 SQIVND (reference sequence). CDR3 sequence (DNA): TGTGTCAGTGGGCCAGGCGGCAGCTCCTACGAGCAGTACTTC. Translated, it gives CVSGPGGSSYEQYF. The full variable domain, with the rest looked up from reference TRBV19 and TRBJ2-7, is DGGITQSPKYLFRKEGQNVTLSCEQNLNHDAMYWYRQDPGQGLRLIYYSQIVNDFQKGDIAEGYSVSREKKESFPLTVTSAQKNPTAFYLCVSGPGGSSYEQYFGPGTRLTVT.

This clonotype was counted at least ten times. This chain connects TRBV4-3 to TRBJ2-5; D unresolved. Germline-derived CDR1 and CDR2 are LGHNA and YSLEER. V was shortened by 4 bases and J by 0 bases, with 9 bases between the two germline ends. This CDR3 region has 14 residues. The CDR3 sequence is CASSPGVYQETQYF. CDR3 DNA: TGCGCCAGCAGCCCCGGCGTCTACCAAGAGACCCAGTACTTC.

Many counts were recorded for this clonotype. This chain links TRBV20-1 with TRBJ2-2; 11 nucleotides match TRBD2. In germline, CDR1 is DFQATT, CDR2 SNEGSKA (reference sequence). J lost 4 bases, V lost 3 bases, and 4 bases had no gene match. The CDR3 spans 15 residues. CDR3 amino acids: CSARASGGFTGELFF. The CDR3 DNA reads TGCAGTGCTAGGGCTAGCGGGGGGTTCACCGGGGAGCTGTTTTTT.

At least ten counts were recorded for this clonotype. The gene calls are TRBV5-4 and TRBJ1-1; D is uncertain. The CDR3 length is 13 residues. Germline V CDR1 and CDR2: SGHNT, YYREEE (reference sequence). V was pared by 2 bases and J by 6 bases, with 11 bases between. The CDR3 DNA is TGTGCCAGCAGCTTTCAGGAGAGCGCTGAAGCTTTCTTT. As protein: CASSFQESAEAFF.